This T cell receptor (beta chain) was captured in a study of identical twins. Points on this clonotype: Its antigen remains unidentified.

V shed 10 bases and J shed 6 bases, with 14 bases lying between them. The CDR3 spans 12 residues. Germline loops: CDR1 MNHNY, CDR2 SVGAGI (reference sequence). Study-level findings and limits: Zero-insertion findings could be partly confounded by invariant cells (MAIT and iNKT cells). The study found weaker excess twin sharing in beta out-of-frame sequences. Cross-sectional statistics, not tracking of the same donors, supported the conclusions.

A universal primer site was incorporated via template switching, and the cDNA contained unique molecular identifiers. TCRdb itself ran the 5' RACE reads through MiXCR, one entry per CDR3 protein. The sample holds 1.5 million to 2 million distinct CDR3 sequences, around 29% seen once. This chain joins TRBV6-6 and TRBJ2-3; D uncertain. Sequencing was done on a sample of cord blood. The TCR sequence derives from a newborn girl in good health. Written as DNA, the CDR3 is TGTGCCACCAAGACCGGGTGGGATACGCAGTATTTT. It specifies CATKTGWDTQYF.